The 2 T cell receptor beta chains below come from one sample, sequenced in a study of blood T cell repertoires in COVID-19. Sequencing used immunoSEQ multiplex PCR; TCRdb keeps in-frame clones, though not all of them. The table lists a few hundred thousand clones, around 90% of them singletons. The specimen sequenced was peripheral blood. The source of these receptors is a man aged 18 to 29 with COVID-19, enrolled during active disease.

The V call is TRBV2, the J call TRBJ1-3; TRBD1 agrees at 9 bases. V lost 5 bases and J lost 2; bases outside the gene matches: 4. Germline V gene data show CDR1 as SNHLY and CDR2 as FYNNEI. The CDR3 is made up of 15 amino acids. CDR3 bases: TGTGCCAGCAGTCTACAGGGGGCGACTGGAAACACCATATATTTT. Encoded protein: CASSLQGATGNTIYF. The complete variable domain, with remaining parts taken from reference TRBV2 and TRBJ1-3, reads EPEVTQTPSHQVTQMGQEVILRCVPISNHLYFYWYRQILGQKVEFLVSFYNNEISEKSEIFDDQFSVERPDGSNFTLKIRSTKLEDSAMYFCASSLQGATGNTIYFGEGSWLTVV.

The genes are TRBV11-2 and TRBJ2-7, with 9 bases fitting TRBD2. The germline CDR1 and CDR2 sequences are SGHAT and FQNNGV. This CDR3 is built from 16 residues. V lost 8 bases to trimming and J lost 6 bases; unmatched junction nucleotides: 17. CDR3 sequence: CASAEGREGQSREQYF. CDR3 in DNA: TGTGCCAGCGCCGAAGGGCGGGAGGGCCAGTCCCGCGAGCAGTACTTC.